Listed here are 23 T cell receptor beta chains from one sample, sequenced in a study of blood T cell repertoires in COVID-19. TCRdb's table, derived via immunoSEQ multiplex PCR, lists solely in-frame clones and lacks some. The sample consists of roughly 200,000 clones, 94% of them appearing once. Sequencing used peripheral blood. The origin of the receptors is a man aged 25-40 years with COVID-19, enrolled during active disease.

This clone was counted a few times. This specimen includes other DNA sequences encoding the same CDR3. J is TRBJ1-3 and V is TRBV5-1; D is possibly TRBD1 (6 bases). The CDR3 length is 17 residues. CDR1 is SGHRS, CDR2 YFSETQ, per germline. The germline V and J ends were trimmed by 0 bases and 0 bases, with 13 bases remaining between them. The CDR3 is CASSLAGGGLSGNTIYF. The CDR3 coding sequence is TGCGCCAGCAGCTTGGCCGGTGGGGGCCTCTCTGGAAACACCATATATTTT.

This chain uses TRBV27 with TRBJ2-3, with 12 bases aligning to TRBD1. Looked up from germline, CDR1 is MNHEY and CDR2 is SMNVEV (reference sequence). J gave up 6 bases and V 5 bases, and 12 bases lay outside the gene matches. The CDR3 sequence is 17 residues long. The CDR3 protein is CASSSPRDRGRRDTQYF. The CDR3 region has the DNA TGTGCCAGCAGTAGCCCCCGGGACAGGGGGCGGAGGGATACGCAGTATTTT.

This chain connects TRBV6-6 to TRBJ1-3; D call uncertain. V was trimmed by 2 bases and J by 1 base, leaving 6 bases between them. The CDR3 is 14 residues long. Germline assignment: CDR1 MNHNY and CDR2 SVGAGI (reference sequence). DNA of the CDR3: TGTGCCAGCAGTTACGGGAGATCTGGAAACACCATATATTTT. It translates to CASSYGRSGNTIYF.

The CDR3 sequence is CASGGTGELFF. The CDR3 nucleotides are TGTGCCAGCGGGGGGACCGGGGAGCTGTTTTTT. The chain is built from TRBV2 and TRBJ2-2, with D tentatively TRBD2 (6 bases). V gave up 8 bases and J gave up 5 bases, with 6 bases separating them. Germline lookup yields CDR1 SNHLY and CDR2 FYNNEI. This CDR3 is 11 amino acids long.

The chain joins TRBV11-2 to TRBJ2-3; TRBD2 is a possible D gene (6 bases). Germline loops: CDR1 SGHAT, CDR2 FQNNGV. Trimming took 3 bases from V and 5 from J, leaving 21 bases between them. This CDR3 has 17 amino acids. CDR3 sequence reads: CASSFGGTSARGDTQYF. CDR3 DNA: TGTGCCAGCAGCTTCGGCGGTACGAGTGCGCGGGGAGATACGCAGTATTTT.

The CDR3 loop reads CASSINRENTEAFF. The CDR3 DNA is TGTGCCAGTAGTATTAACAGGGAGAACACTGAAGCTTTCTTT. The chain employs TRBV19 and TRBJ1-1, with D tentatively TRBD1 (6 bases). Germline V gene lookup returns CDR1 LNHDA and CDR2 SQIVND (reference sequence). Trimming removed 3 bases at V and 1 base at J, with 9 bases between. The CDR3 spans 14 residues.

The rearrangement joins TRBV28 to TRBJ1-3; the D is unclear. V was trimmed by 1 base and J by 0 bases, leaving 10 bases between them. Germline V gene data show CDR1 as MDHEN and CDR2 as SYDVKM. The CDR3 contains 16 residues. The CDR3 coding sequence is TGTGCCAGCAGTTTATCAGGTTCGGTCTCTGGAAACACCATATATTTT. The encoded protein is CASSLSGSVSGNTIYF.

CDR3 region: CASSRTTGANSPLHF. CDR3 coding DNA: TGTGCCAGCAGCCGAACGACAGGGGCTAATTCACCCCTCCACTTT. The chain joins TRBV28 to TRBJ1-6, with 8 positions matching TRBD1. There are 15 residues in the CDR3. From germline, CDR1 is MDHEN and CDR2 SYDVKM. The ends lost 6 bases at V and 6 bases at J; junction bases unmatched: 7.

The rearrangement links TRBV10-2 to TRBJ2-3; 7 bases align to TRBD2. The germline V gene encodes CDR1 WSHSY and CDR2 SAAADI. Losses at the gene ends were 3 bases for V and 0 bases for J; bases not matched to a gene: 9. CDR3 length: 17 residues. DNA of the CDR3: TGCGCCAGCAGTGAACGAGCGGGGCACCTGAGCACAGATACGCAGTATTTT. It is translated as CASSERAGHLSTDTQYF.

Here the CDR3 DNA reads TGTGCCAGTAGTCGCCAGGACAGGGGGACTGAAGCTTTCTTT. Translating it yields CASSRQDRGTEAFF. The V and J genes are TRBV19 and TRBJ1-1; 10 bases are a match to TRBD1. J was trimmed by 5 bases and V by 5 bases; bases with no gene match: 5. This CDR3 has 14 amino acids. CDR1 and CDR2 (germline): LNHDA, SQIVND (reference sequence).

The CDR3 region is CATSRDRRGNQPQHF. CDR3 coding DNA: TGTGCCACCAGCAGAGATCGGAGGGGCAATCAGCCCCAGCATTTT. The rearrangement links TRBV15 to TRBJ1-5, with unresolved D. V was trimmed by 0 bases and J by 2 bases, leaving 8 bases between them. Germline V lookup: CDR1 LNHNV, CDR2 YYDKDF (reference sequence). The length of the CDR3 is 15 residues.

V usage is TRBV5-1 and J usage is TRBJ2-1; TRBD1 is a possible D gene (6 bases). Germline loops: CDR1 SGHRS, CDR2 YFSETQ. Trimming took 4 bases from V and 0 from J, leaving 11 bases between them. There are 15 residues in the CDR3. The DNA for the CDR3 is TGCGCCAGCAGCAAAACAGGGAGCTCCTACAATGAGCAGTTCTTC. Protein product: CASSKTGSSYNEQFF.

V and J are TRBV18 and TRBJ2-7; 8 bases are shared with TRBD2. J gave up 2 bases and V 3 bases, and 6 bases lay outside the gene matches. The CDR3 totals 15 residues. Per the germline V gene, CDR1 is KGHSH and CDR2 is LQKENI. This chain's CDR3 is CASSPREGSAYEQYF. The CDR3 nucleotides are TGTGCCAGCTCACCTCGGGAGGGAAGCGCCTACGAGCAGTACTTC.

V and J are TRBV7-9 and TRBJ2-1; tentative D call: TRBD2 (6 bases). CDR1 and CDR2 (germline): SEHNR, FQNEAQ (reference sequence). The CDR3 is 15 amino acids. V lost 5 bases and J 0 bases, leaving 11 bases between the germline ends. The CDR3 region has the DNA TGTGCCAGCAGCCTTAGACTAGACTCCTACAATGAGCAGTTCTTC. It codes for CASSLRLDSYNEQFF.

The chain employs TRBV27 and TRBJ1-5; no definite D call. The V gene lost 6 bases and the J gene lost 0 bases, with 6 bases spanning the gap. Germline lookup yields CDR1 MNHEY and CDR2 SMNVEV (reference sequence). CDR3 size: 13 residues. CDR3 protein: CASRQNSNQPQHF. Written as DNA, the CDR3 is TGTGCCAGCAGGCAGAATAGCAATCAGCCCCAGCATTTT.

The chain combines TRBV7-6 with TRBJ1-1; D is perhaps TRBD1 (6 bases). The V and J ends lost 3 bases and 0 bases respectively, with 17 bases between them. This CDR3 comprises 17 residues. Germline CDR1 SGHVS, CDR2 FNYEAQ. CDR3 sequence: CASSFSQGIPMNTEAFF. CDR3 DNA sequence: TGTGCCAGCAGCTTTAGTCAGGGGATTCCCATGAACACTGAAGCTTTCTTT.

J is TRBJ1-6 and V is TRBV20-1; perhaps TRBD1 as D (5 bases). Trimming shortened V by 3 bases and J by 8 bases, and 11 bases separated the two germline ends. Looked up from germline, CDR1 is DFQATT and CDR2 is SNEGSKA (reference sequence). The CDR3 runs to 13 residues. The CDR3 sequence is CSASYDSHSPLHF. CDR3 in DNA: TGCAGTGCTAGTTACGACAGCCATTCACCCCTCCACTTT.

CDR3 loop: CASRDRGYYNEQFF. The DNA for the CDR3 is TGTGCCAGCAGGGACAGGGGATACTACAATGAGCAGTTCTTC. The rearrangement uses TRBV6-4 and TRBJ2-1; 9 positions agree with TRBD1. The CDR3 runs to 14 residues. In germline, CDR1 is MRHNA, CDR2 SNTAGT. J gave up 3 bases and V 6 bases, and 3 bases lay outside the gene matches.

V is TRBV11-2 and J is TRBJ1-1; a possible D gene is TRBD1 (6 bases). V was cut by 5 bases and J by 2 bases, with 18 bases left in between. The CDR3 spans 16 residues. Germline assignment: CDR1 SGHAT and CDR2 FQNNGV. DNA of the CDR3: TGTGCCAGCAGCCTAACCTCTGGACAGACTAACACTGAAGCTTTCTTT. It encodes CASSLTSGQTNTEAFF.

This clone is a singleton in its sample. The V and J genes are TRBV2 and TRBJ2-7; 7 bases line up with TRBD2. Germline V CDR1 and CDR2: SNHLY, FYNNEI. The CDR3 has 14 amino acids. Losses at the gene ends were 7 bases for V and 2 bases for J; bases not matched to a gene: 8. Here the CDR3 reads CASTLGRAAYEQYF. CDR3 nucleotides: TGTGCCAGCACGTTGGGGAGGGCCGCCTACGAGCAGTACTTC. Together with reference TRBV2 and TRBJ2-7, the CDR3 gives the full variable domain: EPEVTQTPSHQVTQMGQEVILRCVPISNHLYFYWYRQILGQKVEFLVSFYNNEISEKSEIFDDQFSVERPDGSNFTLKIRSTKLEDSAMYFCASTLGRAAYEQYFGPGTRLTVT.

The V and J genes are TRBV6-5 and TRBJ1-2, with TRBD1 matching over 7 bases. The junction had 6 bases not matched to a gene; V was cut back by 2 bases and J by 6 bases. Germline CDR1 MNHEY, CDR2 SVGAGI. The CDR3 is made up of 14 amino acids. CDR3 DNA: TGTGCCAGCAGTTACAGGGGGCGAGGGGATGGCTACACCTTC. Protein product: CASSYRGRGDGYTF.

In its sample, this clone was seen once. This sequence joins TRBV6-1 and TRBJ1-1; D might be TRBD1 (5 bases). The CDR3 length is 14 residues. CDR1 and CDR2 from the germline V gene are MNHNS and SASEGT. Trimming stripped 1 base from V and 3 bases from J, with 9 bases between. The CDR3 DNA follows: TGTGCCAGCAGTGAAGATCCAGGGCACACTGAAGCTTTCTTT. The encoded protein is CASSEDPGHTEAFF.

The count of this clone is one. CDR3 amino acids: CASSEGWHQPQHF. In DNA, the CDR3 is TGTGCCAGCAGTGAAGGGTGGCATCAGCCCCAGCATTTT. The genes are TRBV2 and TRBJ1-5; D is unclear. V dropped 1 base and J dropped 5 bases, with 6 bases sitting between them. Per the germline V gene, CDR1 is SNHLY and CDR2 is FYNNEI. The CDR3 is made up of 13 amino acids. The full variable domain, in which reference TRBV2 and TRBJ1-5 provide the parts outside the CDR3, is EPEVTQTPSHQVTQMGQEVILRCVPISNHLYFYWYRQILGQKVEFLVSFYNNEISEKSEIFDDQFSVERPDGSNFTLKIRSTKLEDSAMYFCASSEGWHQPQHFGDGTRLSIL.